The present entry profiles one T cell receptor (beta chain) with its context. Germline CDR1 is SQVTM and CDR2 is ANQGSEA. CDR3 length: 15 amino acids. These data come from a study of CXCR3-negative and CXCR3-positive naive CD8 T cells. 5' RACE with UMI labels generated the TRB cDNA libraries. TCRdb re-called the 5' RACE reads and gives one entry per CDR3 protein, without DNA. Seen in this sample are 35,000 to 45,000 distinct CDR3 sequences; the ten most common clones hold around 1.9%. The receptor comes from a human donor in good health. Some clones in this sample may be carry-over from other donors' samples. This sequence joins TRBV29-1 and TRBJ2-7; TCRdb's D call of TRBD2 is untestable without DNA. Sequenced: naive CXCR3- CD8+ T cells from blood. Subset defined: CD45RO-CCR7+CD27+CD95- naive CD8+ T cells lacking CXCR3 (TNR3-). This chain's CDR3 is CSVRGLAEGSYEQYF.